The T cell receptor beta chain described here comes from a study of T-cell memory formation after mild COVID-19. This clonotype occurred many times. TCRdb redid the calling of the 5' RACE reads with MiXCR, one entry per CDR3 protein. This table has about 270,000 distinct CDR3 sequences, about a sixth appearing once. Source material: PBMCs or a T cell subset sorted from them (not recorded which). The clonotype originates from a man aged 18 to 30 who had mild COVID-19 (a few samples of this study predate the infection). Cell type and time point are not known.

The CDR3 protein is CASSPPENTQYF. In DNA, the CDR3 is TGTGCCAGCAGCCCTCCAGAGAATACGCAGTATTTT. V usage is TRBV7-9 and J usage is TRBJ2-3; D not certain. This CDR3 has 12 residues. The V end lost 5 bases, the J end lost 7 bases, and 10 bases lay between the germline ends. Germline CDR1 SEHNR, CDR2 FQNEAQ (reference sequence).